The clone carrying this T cell receptor (beta chain) came up once. One junction end does not reproduce the germline sequence, and a read error may be involved. A sample-barcoded 5' primer and a J-beta primer mix were used in a second PCR of about 7 to 12 cycles. One entry per CDR3 protein results from TCRdb running MiXCR on the 5' RACE reads. The table records 850,000 to 1,300,000 distinct CDR3 sequences, over 35% of them present only once. The entry originates in a study of blood T cells in healthy people across ages. Per germline, CDR1 MNHEY and CDR2 SVGAGI. The CDR3 loop spans 15 amino acids. The receptor comes from a woman aged 60-75 years in good health. The chain recombines TRBV6-5 with TRBJ2-5; 10 bases are a match to TRBD2. Sequencing was performed on blood. CDR3 DNA: TGTGCCAGCAGTTACTCTGGACTAGCGGTAGAGACCCAGAACTTC. Translating it yields CASSYSGLAVETQNF.